This TCR beta chain was retrieved from a study of T-cell memory formation after mild COVID-19. Study outcomes and limitations: CD4/CD8 balance characterized clones contracting day 15 to 85, and CD4+ skew characterized later expanders.

TCRdb redid the calling of the 5' RACE reads with MiXCR, one entry per CDR3 protein. The sample comprises almost 550,000 distinct CDR3 sequences, 20% of which are singletons, and under 15% rests with the top ten. To note about this clonotype: Its antigen is still unknown.

CDR3 length: 14 amino acids. Trimming removed 4 bases from V and 8 bases from J; junction bases left unmatched: 8. The sample consisted of PBMCs or a T cell subset sorted from them (not recorded which). The TCR sequence derives from an adult woman who had mild COVID-19 (a few samples of this study predate the infection). Cell type and time point are not known. The rearrangement uses TRBV12-3 or TRBV12-4 and TRBJ2-1; 7 bases align to TRBD2. The CDR3 DNA is TGTGCCAGCAGTTCGGAGACTAGCCCCGATGAGCAGTTCTTC. Its protein product is CASSSETSPDEQFF.